This entry concerns a single T cell receptor (beta chain). The sample is drawn from a study of blood T cell repertoires in COVID-19. Study-wide context: T cells, B-cell-depleted T cells, or PBMCs provided the cDNA or gDNA that served as material.

As originally analysed: Using reference gene primer amplification, nucleated cell counts were estimated. Assay: immunoSEQ multiplex PCR; the TCRdb copy retains only in-frame clones and omits some. V, J and clone size are those of that table, while D and trimming were read from the DNA. The sample includes some 150,000 clones, roughly 84% seen only once; the top ten take 35% to 45%. V lost 7 bases to trimming and J lost 4 bases; unmatched junction nucleotides: 9. Germline V gene lookup returns CDR1 SQVTM and CDR2 ANQGSEA. This CDR3 spans 14 amino acids. The sequencing sample was made of peripheral blood. V is TRBV29-1 and J is TRBJ1-5, with 8 bases aligning to TRBD1. The source of this sequence is a human donor in a cohort sampled during active COVID-19. The CDR3 sequence: CSATGGTGNQPQHF. CDR3 nucleotide sequence: TGCAGCGCCACAGGGGGGACAGGAAATCAGCCCCAGCATTTT.